These 27 T cell receptor beta chains came from one sample sequenced in a study of cytotoxic CD8 clonotypes in ibrutinib-treated CLL. This table comes from immunoSEQ multiplex PCR, and its TCRdb copy is limited to in-frame clones, with some not included. This table holds around 310,000 clones, more than 65% found once. The input for sequencing was PBMCs, taken before ibrutinib treatment. Receptor source: a human donor with chronic lymphocytic leukemia.

The chain combines TRBV18 with TRBJ2-7; D not certain. Germline loops: CDR1 KGHSH, CDR2 LQKENI. This CDR3 region has 13 residues. With 3 bases removed from V and 3 bases from J, the gap between germline ends came to 9 bases. DNA for the CDR3: TGTGCCAGCTCACCCATAGACAACTACGAGCAGTACTTC. Translated, it gives CASSPIDNYEQYF.

This sequence joins TRBV9 and TRBJ2-3, with D perhaps TRBD2 (5 bases). The germline V gene encodes CDR1 SGDLS and CDR2 YYNGEE. V lost 6 bases to trimming and J lost 3 bases, with 14 bases between them. The CDR3 runs to 14 residues. The CDR3 nucleotides read TGTGCCAGCACGGCGGGTAGGCGTACAGATACGCAGTATTTT. The encoded protein is CASTAGRRTDTQYF.

The rearrangement joins TRBV10-3 to TRBJ2-3; D possibly uses TRBD1 or TRBD2 (7 bases each). The CDR3 extends over 16 amino acids. CDR1 and CDR2 (germline): ENHRY, SYGVKD. Trimming left V 0 bases short and J 2 bases short, with 12 bases between. The CDR3 sequence is CAISESQGGHTDTQYF. The CDR3 DNA is TGTGCCATCAGTGAGTCGCAGGGGGGGCACACAGATACGCAGTATTTT.

The rearrangement uses TRBV12-5 and TRBJ1-2; 10 positions agree with TRBD1. V lost 4 bases and J lost 8; bases outside the gene matches: 7. Germline CDR1 LGHNT, CDR2 FRNRAP. CDR3 length: 14 residues. DNA of the CDR3: TGTGCTAGTGGTTCCCTGGACAGGGGGAAAGGCTACACCTTC. This gives the protein CASGSLDRGKGYTF.

This chain uses TRBV2 with TRBJ2-5; maybe TRBD2 (5 bases). Deletions cut 3 bases from V and 2 bases from J, with 22 bases between. Germline V CDR1 and CDR2: SNHLY, FYNNEI. This CDR3 contains 18 residues. As DNA, the CDR3 is TGTGCCAGCAGTGACCCCTCCGAGGGTTCCGCCCAACAAGAGACCCAGTACTTC. As protein: CASSDPSEGSAQQETQYF.

This chain uses TRBV5-1 with TRBJ2-3; TRBD2 matches 9 bases. Per the germline V gene, CDR1 is SGHRS and CDR2 is YFSETQ. The CDR3 totals 16 residues. Unmatched junction bases numbered 5, after V lost 2 bases and J lost 1 base. CDR3 DNA: TGCGCCAGCAGCTTCCGACTAGCGGATGGCACAGATACGCAGTATTTT. This translates into CASSFRLADGTDTQYF.

The chain has TRBV4-3 and TRBJ1-2; D remains unclear. This CDR3 has 14 residues. Germline V gives CDR1 LGHNA, CDR2 YSLEER. Trimming took off 0 bases at V and 1 base at J, with 6 bases between the two ends. CDR3 in DNA: TGCGCCAGCAGCCAAGAGCAGATTAACTATGGCTACACCTTC. This translates into CASSQEQINYGYTF.

This clone was seen only once. The V call is TRBV7-9, the J call TRBJ2-1; 8 bases are shared with TRBD1. Looked up from germline, CDR1 is SEHNR and CDR2 is FQNEAQ (reference sequence). The CDR3 loop spans 15 amino acids. V was pared by 4 bases and J by 5 bases, with 7 bases of the junction left unmatched. The CDR3 loop reads CASSSTGTGDNEQFF. CDR3 bases: TGTGCCAGCAGCTCCACCGGGACAGGAGACAATGAGCAGTTCTTC.

J is TRBJ1-2 and V is TRBV7-2; no clear D gene. This CDR3 has 16 amino acids. CDR1 is SGHTA and CDR2 is FQGNSA in the germline V gene. V lost 5 bases, J lost 1 base, and 17 bases lay in between. The CDR3 DNA is TGTGCCAGCAGCCCCCAGCCGAAAACCTTTAACTATGGCTACACCTTC. Its translation is CASSPQPKTFNYGYTF.

The sample holds one count of this clone. This rearrangement joins TRBV14 to TRBJ2-3; 12 bases are shared with TRBD2. CDR3 length equals 18 residues. V shed 5 bases, J shed 5 bases, and the junction held 14 bases outside the gene matches. CDR1 and CDR2 from the germline V gene are SGHDN and FVKESK. The chain's CDR3 is CASSSRPKLAGGVDTQYF. CDR3 DNA sequence: TGTGCCAGCAGCTCAAGACCTAAGCTAGCGGGAGGGGTAGATACGCAGTATTTT.

The rearrangement links TRBV27 to TRBJ2-1, with 11 bases lining up with TRBD2. Per germline, CDR1 MNHEY and CDR2 SMNVEV (reference sequence). With 7 bases clipped from V and 0 bases from J, the junction kept 8 bases outside the gene matches. There are 17 residues in the CDR3. CDR3 in DNA: TGTGCCAGCAATCGCGGGGGACTAGCGGCCTCCTACAATGAGCAGTTCTTC. This translates into CASNRGGLAASYNEQFF.

This clone was detected once. The rearrangement uses TRBV5-1 and TRBJ2-3, with D unclear. V was cut by 4 bases and J by 2 bases, with 11 bases left in between. This CDR3 region has 14 residues. CDR1 is SGHRS, CDR2 YFSETQ, per germline. The chain's CDR3 is CASSIYTSTDTQYF. CDR3 sequence (DNA): TGCGCCAGCAGCATCTACACCTCCACAGATACGCAGTATTTT.

The CDR3 reads CASSPSGGPSGNTIYF. The DNA of the CDR3 is TGTGCCAGCAGCCCTTCGGGGGGCCCTTCTGGAAACACCATATATTTT. This chain connects TRBV7-9 to TRBJ1-3; perhaps TRBD1 as D (6 bases). CDR3 length: 16 residues. Germline-derived CDR1 and CDR2 are SEHNR and FQNEAQ (reference sequence). Trimming stripped 5 bases from V and 1 base from J, with 15 bases between.

V is TRBV27 and J is TRBJ2-1; D perhaps matches TRBD2 (6 bases). Germline-derived CDR1 and CDR2 are MNHEY and SMNVEV (reference sequence). Trimming shortened V by 1 base and J by 0 bases, and 10 bases separated the two germline ends. The CDR3 has 16 amino acids. CDR3 in DNA: TGTGCCAGCAGTTTATATGCGGGGTTCTCCTACAATGAGCAGTTCTTC. It codes for CASSLYAGFSYNEQFF.

The chain joins TRBV11-1 to TRBJ2-2; 7 bases are shared with TRBD1. The CDR3 has 16 residues. V gave up 6 bases and J gave up 1 base; unmatched junction bases: 8. Germline assignment: CDR1 SGHAT and CDR2 FQDESV (reference sequence). CDR3 residues: CASRRRTGWNTGELFF. The CDR3 DNA reads TGTGCCAGCAGACGTCGGACAGGTTGGAACACCGGGGAGCTGTTTTTT.

The rearrangement links TRBV19 to TRBJ2-7, with 10 bases fitting TRBD1. Trimming removed 1 base from V and 2 bases from J; junction bases left unmatched: 5. The CDR3 sequence is 16 residues long. Germline assignment: CDR1 LNHDA and CDR2 SQIVND (reference sequence). This CDR3 reads CASSIVGTGATYEQYF. CDR3 DNA: TGTGCCAGTAGTATAGTGGGGACAGGGGCAACCTACGAGCAGTACTTC.

The chain has TRBV9 and TRBJ2-1, with D maybe TRBD2 (5 bases). CDR1 SGDLS and CDR2 YYNGEE come from the germline V gene. The CDR3 contains 15 residues. V dropped 4 bases and J dropped 0 bases, with 11 bases sitting between them. As DNA, the CDR3 is TGTGCCAGCAGCCCTCGAGGGAGCTCCTACAATGAGCAGTTCTTC. Translating it yields CASSPRGSSYNEQFF. The full variable domain, its missing parts supplied by reference TRBV9 and TRBJ2-1, is DSGVTQTPKHLITATGQRVTLRCSPRSGDLSVYWYQQSLDQGLQFLIQYYNGEERAKGNILERFSAQQFPDLHSELNLSSLELGDSALYFCASSPRGSSYNEQFFGPGTRLTVL.

V gene TRBV11-3 combines with J gene TRBJ2-2; no definite D call. Germline-derived CDR1 and CDR2 are SGHNT and YENEEA. V lost 3 bases to trimming and J lost 5 bases, with 7 bases between them. The CDR3 consists of 13 residues. CDR3 region: CASSFVATGELFF. In DNA, the CDR3 is TGTGCCAGCAGCTTCGTGGCTACCGGGGAGCTGTTTTTT. Filled out from reference TRBV11-3 and TRBJ2-2, the complete variable domain reads EAGVVQSPRYKIIEKKQPVAFWCNPISGHNTLYWYLQNLGQGPELLIRYENEEAVDDSQLPKDRFSAERLKGVDSTLKIQPAELGDSAVYLCASSFVATGELFFGEGSRLTVL.

This sequence joins TRBV19 and TRBJ2-2; 7 nucleotides agree with TRBD2. The junction had 4 bases not matched to a gene; V was cut back by 1 base and J by 2 bases. This CDR3 has 16 residues. Germline lookup yields CDR1 LNHDA and CDR2 SQIVND (reference sequence). CDR3 DNA sequence: TGTGCCAGTAGTATAGGAGCGGGACCTAACACCGGGGAGCTGTTTTTT. It specifies CASSIGAGPNTGELFF.

This sequence joins TRBV7-8 and TRBJ2-7, with 7 positions matching TRBD1. V gave up 0 bases and J gave up 11 bases; unmatched junction bases: 1. CDR3 length: 11 residues. CDR1 is SGHVS, CDR2 FQNEAQ, per germline. The DNA of the CDR3 is TGTGCCAGCAGCTTAGCGACAGGGAAGTACTTC. It is translated as CASSLATGKYF.

V usage is TRBV29-1 and J usage is TRBJ2-1; maybe TRBD2 (6 bases). The CDR3 has 12 residues. The V gene lost 1 base and the J gene lost 15 bases, with 16 bases spanning the gap. Germline assignment: CDR1 SQVTM and CDR2 ANQGSEA. The CDR3 nucleotides are TGCAGCGTTGAAGGGCAGTTTCGGGAGAGGTTCTTC. It encodes CSVEGQFRERFF.

The CDR3 protein is CASSLAAGTGELFF. In DNA, the CDR3 is TGTGCCAGCAGCTTAGCGGCCGGCACCGGGGAGCTGTTTTTT. The chain combines TRBV7-9 with TRBJ2-2, with no clear D. Germline loops: CDR1 SEHNR, CDR2 FQNEAQ (reference sequence). The CDR3 consists of 14 residues. Deletions cut 0 bases from V and 4 bases from J, with 6 bases between.

This sequence joins TRBV6-6 and TRBJ2-7; a possible D gene is TRBD2 (5 bases). V was shortened by 6 bases and J by 3 bases, with 15 bases between the two germline ends. Germline V gives CDR1 MNHNY, CDR2 SVGAGI (reference sequence). The CDR3 is made up of 14 amino acids. For the CDR3, the DNA is TGTGCCAGCAGCCCGGGAACAGTGGTCTACGAGCAGTACTTC. Translating it yields CASSPGTVVYEQYF.

V and J are TRBV2 and TRBJ2-7; the D gene is possibly TRBD1 (6 bases). In germline, CDR1 is SNHLY, CDR2 FYNNEI. The V end lost 6 bases, the J end lost 2 bases, and 14 bases lay between the germline ends. CDR3 length: 14 residues. CDR3 in DNA: TGTGCCAGCAGGCCCCGGGACATTCCCTACGAGCAGTACTTC. Protein: CASRPRDIPYEQYF. The full variable domain, in which reference TRBV2 and TRBJ2-7 provide the parts outside the CDR3, is EPEVTQTPSHQVTQMGQEVILRCVPISNHLYFYWYRQILGQKVEFLVSFYNNEISEKSEIFDDQFSVERPDGSNFTLKIRSTKLEDSAMYFCASRPRDIPYEQYFGPGTRLTVT.

The V and J genes are TRBV18 and TRBJ1-2; D gene ambiguous. The CDR3 runs to 13 residues. V was clipped by 3 bases and J by 0 bases, with 5 bases between them. CDR1 and CDR2 from the germline V gene are KGHSH and LQKENI. CDR3 residues: CASSPGPNYGYTF. For the CDR3, the DNA is TGTGCCAGCTCACCTGGACCTAACTATGGCTACACCTTC.

The rearrangement links TRBV18 to TRBJ2-5; D gene uncertain. Trimming left V 5 bases short and J 5 bases short, with 9 bases between. CDR3 length: 12 residues. Per the germline V gene, CDR1 is KGHSH and CDR2 is LQKENI. The CDR3 DNA reads TGTGCCAGCTCAGAGGTGCGGGAGACCCAGTACTTC. Protein product: CASSEVRETQYF.

In its sample, this clone was seen a few times. The chain is built from TRBV7-9 and TRBJ2-2; perhaps TRBD1 as D (6 bases). Trimming pared 5 bases from V and 3 bases from J, leaving 10 bases between. CDR1 SEHNR and CDR2 FQNEAQ come from the germline V gene (reference sequence). This CDR3 is 14 amino acids long. The CDR3 sequence is CASSMDSDTGELFF. Here the CDR3 DNA reads TGTGCCAGCAGCATGGACAGTGACACCGGGGAGCTGTTTTTT. Supplemented by reference TRBV7-9 and TRBJ2-2, the full variable domain reads DTGVSQNPRHKITKRGQNVTFRCDPISEHNRLYWYRQTLGQGPEFLTYFQNEAQLEKSRLLSDRFSAERPKGSFSTLEIQRTEQGDSAMYLCASSMDSDTGELFFGEGSRLTVL.